This T cell receptor (beta chain) stems from a study of shared clonotypes between healthy human individuals. Unmatched junction bases numbered 9, after V lost 8 bases and J lost 2 bases. Germline CDR1 is SQVTM and CDR2 is ANQGSEA. The CDR3 extends over 14 amino acids. Method: immunoSEQ multiplex PCR; TCRdb's copy keeps in-frame clones and lacks some. The sample includes about 490,000 clones, about three quarters of them seen just once. This clone was seen a few times. The chain carries TRBV29-1 and TRBJ1-3; TRBD1 matches 7 bases. This receptor was identified in a middle-aged woman in good health. Some clones in this sample may be carry-over from other donors' samples. Sequenced material: PBMCs. The CDR3 DNA follows: TGCAGCCAAGTTCAACAGGGGACTGGAAACACCATATATTTT. As protein: CSQVQQGTGNTIYF.